The source of this T cell receptor beta chain is a study of cytomegalovirus exposure and HLA in healthy donors. Study-level findings and limits: Common viral pathogens seemed, in a later analysis, to connect with several of the most significant clusters. Using a false discovery rate of 0.05, a later analysis showed that 16,000 or so TCR beta sequences were associated with HLA alleles. TRBV6-2, TRBV6-3 and some other V segments were excluded as indistinguishable. Roughly uniform depth of sequencing across donors was assumed in presence/absence analyses.

This PCR relied on a set of 60 Vbeta primers and 13 Jbeta primers. Using immunoSEQ multiplex PCR, the repertoire was profiled, and TCRdb retains in-frame clones only, with some absent. Counted here are over 150,000 clones, 80% to 90% occurring once; the ten biggest clones make up 1.9%. About this clone itself: What it recognizes is unknown.

CDR3 length: 15 amino acids. CDR1 WSHSY and CDR2 SAAADI come from the germline V gene. Trimming stripped 1 base from V and 0 bases from J, with 10 bases between. Sequencing was performed on PBMCs. The rearrangement joins TRBV10-2 to TRBJ2-7; D is uncertain. The receptor was isolated from a woman younger than 30 in good health and CMV-seronegative. The DNA of the CDR3 is TGCGCCAGCAGTGAGTTAGTTGTAACCTCCTACGAGCAGTACTTC. Translation gives CASSELVVTSYEQYF.